This TCR beta chain is from a study of CD8 T cells in ankylosing spondylitis. Study-wide findings and caveats: Some motif variants were previously reported in reactive arthritis synovial fluid and blood.

From the 5' RACE reads, TCRdb called clonotypes with MiXCR, one entry per CDR3 protein. This sample has roughly 130,000 distinct CDR3 sequences, with 7% to 10% found just once. This clonotype showed up many times. What it binds is not known. The receptor was derived from a male donor with ankylosing spondylitis. The sequencing sample was made of synovial fluid, either unsorted or a sorted T cell fraction (not recorded which).

The CDR3 here is CASSDPAGGSEQYF. Here the CDR3 DNA reads TGCGCCAGCAGCGATCCAGCGGGAGGATCCGAGCAGTACTTC. This chain uses TRBV5-1 with TRBJ2-7; 9 bases line up with TRBD2. The V segment lost 4 bases and the J segment 6 bases; nucleotides outside the gene matches: 8. CDR3 length: 14 residues. Germline CDR1 SGHRS, CDR2 YFSETQ.